This T cell receptor (beta chain) stems from a study of T cell repertoires in cytomegalovirus infection. Study-wide results and caveats: Clonotypes of TCR beta that were HLA-C-restricted and CMV-specific dominated the ex vivo response.

A single record per CDR3 protein comes from TCRdb applying MiXCR to the reads. Among about 400,000 distinct CDR3 sequences listed, less than 20% were seen once. To note about this clonotype: Its antigen is not identified.

The origin of this receptor is a human donor in good health (CMV status not recorded). Some clones in this sample may be carry-over from other donors' samples. The source material was PBMCs.

The CDR3 here is CASSDFLGADTQYF. CDR3 nucleotide sequence: TGTGCCAGCAGTGACTTCTTAGGGGCAGATACGCAGTATTTT. The rearrangement links TRBV6-4 to TRBJ2-3; D is possibly TRBD1 (5 bases). V was trimmed by 1 base and J by 4 bases, leaving 9 bases between them. The CDR3 is made up of 14 amino acids. Germline CDR1 MRHNA, CDR2 SNTAGT.